This T cell receptor (beta chain) was recorded in a study of PD-1 blockade in classical Hodgkin lymphoma. Clones were read by immunoSEQ multiplex PCR, and TCRdb kept only the in-frame ones, dropping some. Here the sample spans some 100,000 clones, 80% to 90% being singletons. Germline-derived CDR1 and CDR2 are LGHNA and YSLEER. The CDR3 has 12 amino acids. All the patients suffered relapse after autologous stem cell transplantation, and brentuximab vedotin exposure differed. Note on this clone: The germline gene is not matched at one end of the junction; a read error may be the cause.

Here the sequenced sample was peripheral blood mononuclear cells (PBMCs), taken before the second cycle of nivolumab. The chain links TRBV4-3 to TRBJ1-2, with a weak D call TRBD1 (6 bases). This TCR derives from a human donor with classical Hodgkin lymphoma. Written as DNA, the CDR3 is TGCGCCAGCAGCCAAGATGTAGGGGGTTTGGGTTTC. It encodes CASSQDVGGLGF.